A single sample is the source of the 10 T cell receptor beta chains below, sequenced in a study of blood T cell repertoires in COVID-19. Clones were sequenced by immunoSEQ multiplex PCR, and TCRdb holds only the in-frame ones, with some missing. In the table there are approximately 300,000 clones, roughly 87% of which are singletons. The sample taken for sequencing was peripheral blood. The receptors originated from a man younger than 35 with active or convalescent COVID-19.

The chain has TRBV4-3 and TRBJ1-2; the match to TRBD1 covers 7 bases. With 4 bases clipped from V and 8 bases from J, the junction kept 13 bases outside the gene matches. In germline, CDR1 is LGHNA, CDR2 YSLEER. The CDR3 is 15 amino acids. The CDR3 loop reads CASSPLRDSVEGYTF. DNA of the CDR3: TGCGCCAGCAGCCCTTTACGGGACAGTGTGGAAGGCTACACCTTC.

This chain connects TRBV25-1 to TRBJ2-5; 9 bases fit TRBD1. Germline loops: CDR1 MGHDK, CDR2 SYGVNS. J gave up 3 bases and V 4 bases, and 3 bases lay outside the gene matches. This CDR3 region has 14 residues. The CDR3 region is CASSGWDREETQYF. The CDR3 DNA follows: TGTGCCAGCAGTGGCTGGGACAGGGAAGAGACCCAGTACTTC.

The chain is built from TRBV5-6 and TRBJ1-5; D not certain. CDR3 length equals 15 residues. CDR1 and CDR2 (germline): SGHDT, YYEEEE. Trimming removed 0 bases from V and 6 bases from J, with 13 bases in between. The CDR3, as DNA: TGTGCCAGCAGCTTGGCCTTCTCGGGAAGTCAGCCCCAGCATTTT. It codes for CASSLAFSGSQPQHF.

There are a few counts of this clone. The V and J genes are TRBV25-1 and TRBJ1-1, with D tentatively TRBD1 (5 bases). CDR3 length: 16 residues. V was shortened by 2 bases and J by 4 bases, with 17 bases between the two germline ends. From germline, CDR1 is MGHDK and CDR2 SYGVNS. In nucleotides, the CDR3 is TGTGCCAGCAGTGAAGAGGTAAGGGGTTCTGCCACTGAAGCTTTCTTT. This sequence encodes CASSEEVRGSATEAFF.

The CDR3 reads CASSLGAKNTGELFF. The CDR3 coding sequence is TGTGCCAGCAGCTTAGGCGCAAAGAACACCGGGGAGCTGTTTTTT. V gene TRBV7-9 combines with J gene TRBJ2-2; D gene ambiguous. Germline V gene sequence: CDR1 SEHNR, CDR2 FQNEAQ (reference sequence). The CDR3 covers 15 residues. V lost 1 base, J lost 1 base, and 7 bases lay in between.

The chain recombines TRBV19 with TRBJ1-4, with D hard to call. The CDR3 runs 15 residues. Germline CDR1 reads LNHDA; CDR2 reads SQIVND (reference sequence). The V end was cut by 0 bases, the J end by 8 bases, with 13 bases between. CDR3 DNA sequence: TGTGCCAGTAGTATAGATCGATCTCGCGGAGAAAAACTGTTTTTT. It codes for CASSIDRSRGEKLFF.

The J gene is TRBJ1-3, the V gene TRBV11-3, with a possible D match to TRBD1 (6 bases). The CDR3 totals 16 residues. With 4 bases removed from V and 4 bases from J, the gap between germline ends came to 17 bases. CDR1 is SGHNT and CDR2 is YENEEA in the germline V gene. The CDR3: CASSSASQGFGNTIYF. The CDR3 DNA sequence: TGTGCCAGCAGCTCCGCATCACAGGGTTTCGGAAACACCATATATTTT.

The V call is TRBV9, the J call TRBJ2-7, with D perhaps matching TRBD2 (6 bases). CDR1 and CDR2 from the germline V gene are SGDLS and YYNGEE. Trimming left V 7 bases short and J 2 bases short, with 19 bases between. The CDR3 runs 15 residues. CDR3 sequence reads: CASHPLEGSTYEQYF. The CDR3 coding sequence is TGTGCCAGCCATCCCTTGGAGGGATCCACCTACGAGCAGTACTTC.

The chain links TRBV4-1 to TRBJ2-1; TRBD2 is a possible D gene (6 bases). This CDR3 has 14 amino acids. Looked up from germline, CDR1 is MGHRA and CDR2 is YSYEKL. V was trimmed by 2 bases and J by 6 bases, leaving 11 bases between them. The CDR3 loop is CASSQLAGSNEQFF. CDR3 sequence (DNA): TGCGCCAGCAGCCAACTTGCGGGGTCCAATGAGCAGTTCTTC.

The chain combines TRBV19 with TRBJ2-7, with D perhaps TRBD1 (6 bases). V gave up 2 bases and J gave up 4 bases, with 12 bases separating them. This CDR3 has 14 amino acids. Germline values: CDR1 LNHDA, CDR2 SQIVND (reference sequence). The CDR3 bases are TGTGCCAGTAGTATACGGCAGGGGATGTACGAGCAGTACTTC. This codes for CASSIRQGMYEQYF.